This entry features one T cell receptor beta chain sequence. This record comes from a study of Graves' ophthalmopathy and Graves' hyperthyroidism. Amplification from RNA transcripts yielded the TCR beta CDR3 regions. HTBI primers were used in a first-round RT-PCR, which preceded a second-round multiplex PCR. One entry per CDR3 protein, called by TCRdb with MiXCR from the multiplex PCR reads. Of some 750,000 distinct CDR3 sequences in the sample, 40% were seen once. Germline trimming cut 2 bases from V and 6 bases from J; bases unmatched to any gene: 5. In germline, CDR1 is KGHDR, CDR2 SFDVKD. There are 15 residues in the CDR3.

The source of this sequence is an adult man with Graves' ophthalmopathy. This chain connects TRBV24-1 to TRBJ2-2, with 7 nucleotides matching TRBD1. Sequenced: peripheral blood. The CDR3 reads CATSDWDSRPGELFF. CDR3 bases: TGTGCCACCAGTGATTGGGACAGCCGACCCGGGGAGCTGTTTTTT.